This T cell receptor (beta chain) was recovered during a study of blood T cell repertoires in COVID-19. The ends were cut back, 1 base at V and 0 bases at J, with 19 bases in the middle. The CDR3 extends over 19 amino acids. The germline gives CDR1 LGHNT, CDR2 FRNRAP. The repertoire was sequenced with immunoSEQ multiplex PCR; TCRdb's copy has only in-frame clones and lacks some. This sample has hundreds of thousands of clones, with 90% to 95% found just once. V usage is TRBV12-5 and J usage is TRBJ2-1; tentatively, D is TRBD1 (5 bases). This TCR came from a woman aged 18-29 years who had recovered from COVID-19. Sequencing was done on a sample of peripheral blood. This CDR3 is CASGLGEGLAGISYNEQFF. The CDR3 coding sequence is TGTGCTAGTGGTTTGGGCGAAGGTCTCGCAGGGATCTCCTACAATGAGCAGTTCTTC.